This TCR beta chain was sequenced during a study of vaccination and CD4 T cells after COVID-19. Study overall: Once diagnosed, patients had post-COVID samples drawn a median about 110 days later (range 35 to 161). Researchers treated cells with overlapping spike peptides taken from SARS-CoV-2, HCoV-NL63, HCoV-OC43 and HCoV-229E.

Noted treatment: roughly ten-day PBMC culture with coronavirus spike peptide pools or control peptides (ViraFEST assay). Positive SARS-CoV-2 PCR tests in convalescent patients dated from March to December 2020, pre-Alpha, Beta and Delta. With the Oncomine TCR Beta short-read assay, DNA from cultured CD4+ T cells was sequenced. The source of extracted genomic DNA was cultured CD4+ T cells. TCRdb reprocessed the PCR reads via MiXCR and lists one record per CDR3 protein. The top ten hold approximately 21% of the sample, which has fewer than 10,000 distinct CDR3 sequences, 23% seen once. As to this clonotype: The antigen remains unidentified.

The V end lost 5 bases, the J end lost 7 bases, and 21 bases lay between the germline ends. The CDR3 consists of 16 residues. Germline CDR1 is SGHTA and CDR2 is FQGNSA. The sample consisted of cultured CD4+ T cells from blood. This TCR came from a human donor with COVID-19. The chain is built from TRBV7-2 and TRBJ2-1, with D tentatively TRBD2 (6 bases). CDR3 bases: TGTGCCAGCAGCAAAAAGGGGACTGGGCTGGGGAATGAGCAGTTCTTC. Its protein is CASSKKGTGLGNEQFF.